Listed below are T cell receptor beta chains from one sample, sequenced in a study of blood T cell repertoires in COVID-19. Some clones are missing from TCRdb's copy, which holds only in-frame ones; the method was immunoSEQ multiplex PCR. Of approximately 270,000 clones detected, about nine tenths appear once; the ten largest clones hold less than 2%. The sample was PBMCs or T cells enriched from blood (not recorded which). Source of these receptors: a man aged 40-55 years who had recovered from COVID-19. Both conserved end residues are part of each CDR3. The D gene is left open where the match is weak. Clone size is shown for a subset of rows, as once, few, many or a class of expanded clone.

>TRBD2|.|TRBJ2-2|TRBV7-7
CASSSTTSGRGELFF
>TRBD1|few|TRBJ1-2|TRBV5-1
CASSTGQGVYGYTF
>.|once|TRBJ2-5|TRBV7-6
CASSLAQKARRAEQETQYF
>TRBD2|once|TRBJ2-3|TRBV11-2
CASSRTSGIGDTQYF
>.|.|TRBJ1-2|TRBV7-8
CASSLWGRSNYGYTF
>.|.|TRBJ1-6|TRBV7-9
CASSLARTSNSPLHF
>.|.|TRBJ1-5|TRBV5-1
CASSEEQVEIYSNQPQHF
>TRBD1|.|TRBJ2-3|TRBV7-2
CASSLSQGGNTDTQYF
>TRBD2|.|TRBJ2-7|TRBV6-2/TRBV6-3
CASSYSSGDPYEQYF
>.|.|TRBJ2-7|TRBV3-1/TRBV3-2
CASSQRGTASYEQYF
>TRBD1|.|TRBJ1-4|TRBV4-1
CASSPKGTGASEKLFF